Detailed here is one T cell receptor (beta chain). The antigen is unknown. This specimen belongs to a study of T cell clonotyping in hematopoietic cell transplantation. The CDR3 runs to 16 residues. Trimming cost V 0 bases and J 4 bases, with 15 bases left between them. Germline V gives CDR1 MGHRA, CDR2 YSYEKL. Time point indicated: recipient sample about 28 days before transplant, after cytoreduction. Clones were read by immunoSEQ multiplex PCR, and TCRdb kept only the in-frame ones, dropping some. The sample records 2,500 to 3,500 clones, around 95% being singletons. General observations from the study: CD4 and CD8 repertoire contributions could not be separated without sorting. After transplant, recipient diversity fell while pathologically expanded clonotypes grew through day 180.

The clonotype comes from a woman aged 45-65 years with chronic myeloid leukemia. Some clones in this sample may be carry-over from other donors' samples. The chain uses TRBV4-1 and TRBJ1-1, with D unresolved. Sequenced here: peripheral blood mononuclear cells, sampled before stem cell transplant. CDR3 sequence: CASSQDRGPPSTEAFF. CDR3 in DNA: TGCGCCAGCAGCCAAGATCGAGGACCCCCCAGCACTGAAGCTTTCTTT.